Given below is one T cell receptor beta chain in context. V was clipped by 1 base and J by 1 base, with 9 bases between them. The CDR3 has 15 amino acids. The germline gives CDR1 LNHDA, CDR2 SQIVND (reference sequence). Original methodology: Estimation of nucleated cell counts relied on the amplification of reference gene primers. Generated by immunoSEQ multiplex PCR, the TCRdb table keeps only in-frame clones and is missing some. The V and J calls and clone size were taken over from that table, and D and trimming were inferred from the DNA. The sample carries almost 250,000 clones, roughly 86% recorded once. This record comes from a study of blood T cell repertoires in COVID-19. Study-wide background: Donors in the United States, Italy and Spain gave samples during acute or convalescent COVID-19. T cells, B-cell-depleted T cells, or PBMCs provided the cDNA or gDNA that served as material.

This TCR was sampled from a woman aged 60 to 75 who had recovered from COVID-19. The J gene is TRBJ2-3, the V gene TRBV19, with TRBD1 as a possible D gene (5 bases). The sequenced sample was peripheral blood. This CDR3 is CASSIGAGRTDTQYF. CDR3 in DNA: TGTGCCAGTAGTATAGGTGCAGGGCGCACAGATACGCAGTATTTT. The entire variable domain, with the rest obtained from reference TRBV19 and TRBJ2-3, is as follows: DGGITQSPKYLFRKEGQNVTLSCEQNLNHDAMYWYRQDPGQGLRLIYYSQIVNDFQKGDIAEGYSVSREKKESFPLTVTSAQKNPTAFYLCASSIGAGRTDTQYFGPGTRLTVL.